This T cell receptor (beta chain) was sequenced in a study of glioma-infiltrating T cells after dendritic cell vaccination. Germline assignment: CDR1 LNHDA and CDR2 SQIVND (reference sequence). Germline trimming cut 3 bases from V and 8 bases from J; bases unmatched to any gene: 10. The CDR3 has 17 residues. Clones were sequenced by immunoSEQ multiplex PCR, and TCRdb holds only the in-frame ones, with some missing. Counted here are tens of thousands of clones, over 75% occurring once; the ten biggest clones make up around 2.3%. The TCR was taken from a human donor with glioblastoma. This chain uses TRBV19 with TRBJ2-1; 13 positions match TRBD2. The sample in question was blood, obtained before dendritic cell vaccination. CDR3 region: CASSILGLAGAGYEQFF. In DNA form, the CDR3 reads TGTGCCAGTAGTATTCTTGGACTAGCGGGAGCGGGCTATGAGCAGTTCTTC.